One TCR beta chain is described in this entry. Its antigen is as yet unknown. The junction and the germline gene differ at one end; a read error may be behind it. Germline loops: CDR1 MNHEY, CDR2 SVGAGI. The length of the CDR3 is 16 residues. TCR beta VDJ combinations and CDR3 sequences were profiled from genomic DNA. MiXCR, run by TCRdb on the reads, gives a single entry per CDR3 protein. Counted here are 150,000 to 200,000 distinct CDR3 sequences, approximately 52% occurring once; the ten biggest clones make up about 1.7%. Patients picked for sequencing had shown CD8+CD57+ cell expansion detected by flow cytometry. This sample was taken from a study of CD8+CD57+ T cells in acquired aplastic anemia. Overall study context: The mean DNA yield obtained from sorted CD4+ and CD8+ cells came to roughly 3.4 ug. The study, taken as a whole, reports: Overlapping CD8+ CDR3 repertoires of patients and controls contained approximately 28 shared sequences.

This rearrangement joins TRBV6-5 to TRBJ2-5; the D call may be TRBD1 or TRBD2 (5 bases each). The source material was sorted CD4+, CD8+, or CD8+CD57+ T cells (not recorded which) from PBMCs. The clonotype comes from a human donor with aplastic anemia. The DNA for the CDR3 is TGTGCCAGCAGTTTCAGCGGACAAACGTACCAAGAGACCAAGTACTTC. Residues: CASSFSGQTYQETKYF.